A single sample gave rise to the 29 T cell receptor beta chains below, sequenced in a study of cytomegalovirus exposure and HLA in healthy donors. PCR used 60 Vbeta primers and 13 Jbeta primers. Data came from immunoSEQ multiplex PCR; TCRdb stores just in-frame clones and leaves some out. Of approximately 170,000 clones in the sample, 81% are singletons; the top ten hold 1.3%. Sequencing was performed on PBMCs. The receptors stem from a man over 45 in good health and CMV-seropositive.

The J gene is TRBJ1-5, the V gene TRBV7-9; D is perhaps TRBD1 (6 bases). The V and J ends lost 5 bases and 0 bases respectively, with 11 bases between them. The CDR3 contains 15 residues. The germline gives CDR1 SEHNR, CDR2 FQNEAQ (reference sequence). CDR3 sequence (DNA): TGTGCCAGCAGCCCGACAGGAGTTAGCAATCAGCCCCAGCATTTT. Its protein product is CASSPTGVSNQPQHF. Full variable domain (missing parts from reference TRBV7-9 and TRBJ1-5): DTGVSQNPRHKITKRGQNVTFRCDPISEHNRLYWYRQTLGQGPEFLTYFQNEAQLEKSRLLSDRFSAERPKGSFSTLEIQRTEQGDSAMYLCASSPTGVSNQPQHFGDGTRLSIL.

This chain connects TRBV9 to TRBJ2-5, with D tentatively TRBD2 (5 bases). The CDR3 is 16 residues long. Germline values: CDR1 SGDLS, CDR2 YYNGEE. Deletions cut 0 bases from V and 5 bases from J, with 17 bases between. The DNA for the CDR3 is TGTGCCAGCAGCGTAGGGGCAGGCCAACGAGGGGAGACCCAGTACTTC. Translating gives CASSVGAGQRGETQYF.

The chain couples TRBV14 to TRBJ1-2; perhaps TRBD1 as D (5 bases). This CDR3 is built from 13 residues. V lost 8 bases, J lost 2 bases, and 12 bases lay in between. Germline CDR1 reads SGHDN; CDR2 reads FVKESK. The CDR3 DNA is TGTGCCAGCTCCCCAGGGTCCAACTATGGCTACACCTTC. It is translated as CASSPGSNYGYTF.

The chain carries TRBV7-8 and TRBJ2-1, with D perhaps matching TRBD1 (5 bases). This CDR3 contains 13 residues. The V gene lost 4 bases and the J gene lost 3 bases, with 7 bases spanning the gap. The germline V gene has CDR1 SGHVS and CDR2 FQNEAQ. In nucleotides, the CDR3 is TGTGCCAGCAGCTCCGGACACTACAATGAGCAGTTCTTC. It specifies CASSSGHYNEQFF.

This chain joins TRBV27 and TRBJ2-7; TRBD2 is a possible D gene (6 bases). Trimming shortened V by 0 bases and J by 5 bases, and 17 bases separated the two germline ends. Per germline, CDR1 MNHEY and CDR2 SMNVEV (reference sequence). The CDR3 is 16 residues long. The CDR3 sequence: CASSLSWGGRSDEQYF. The CDR3 region has the DNA TGTGCCAGCAGTTTATCGTGGGGAGGACGATCGGACGAGCAGTACTTC.

The V gene is TRBV5-1, the J gene TRBJ2-3, with 12 bases matching TRBD1. The CDR3 runs to 14 residues. V lost 4 bases, J lost 4 bases, and 1 base stayed unmatched. Per germline, CDR1 SGHRS and CDR2 YFSETQ. The CDR3 DNA sequence: TGCGCCAGCAGCGGGACAGGGGGCCCAGATACGCAGTATTTT. Protein: CASSGTGGPDTQYF.

This clone was seen only once. The chain couples TRBV19 to TRBJ1-1, with 9 nucleotides matching TRBD1. CDR1 LNHDA and CDR2 SQIVND come from the germline V gene (reference sequence). This CDR3 spans 15 amino acids. V gave up 7 bases and J gave up 0 bases; unmatched junction bases: 6. The CDR3 bases are TGTGCCAGTAAGGGGACAGGGTGGATGAACACTGAAGCTTTCTTT. This translates into CASKGTGWMNTEAFF.

The chain uses TRBV4-1 and TRBJ1-2; D uncertain. Trimming took off 2 bases at V and 8 bases at J, with 21 bases between the two ends. The germline V gene encodes CDR1 MGHRA and CDR2 YSYEKL. The CDR3 has 16 amino acids. The CDR3 DNA sequence: TGCGCCAGCAGCCAATCCTCGGGGAGGATCTGGCGCGGCTACACCTTC. This translates into CASSQSSGRIWRGYTF.

This clone was detected once. This rearrangement joins TRBV6-5 to TRBJ2-7; 11 bases fit TRBD1. V shed 4 bases, J shed 2 bases, and the junction held 7 bases outside the gene matches. Germline values: CDR1 MNHEY, CDR2 SVGAGI. CDR3 size: 16 residues. This CDR3 is CASSFMPGQGAYEQYF. The CDR3 DNA is TGTGCCAGCAGTTTTATGCCGGGACAGGGGGCCTACGAGCAGTACTTC.

As regards this clone: One end of the junction does not line up with germline, which may come from a read error. This chain joins TRBV18 and TRBJ2-7; 9 positions agree with TRBD2. The CDR3 covers 15 residues. Germline CDR1 KGHSH, CDR2 LQKENI. The CDR3 region is CASSPFGTSSHEQYF. The CDR3 nucleotides read TGTGCCAGCTCGCCCTTTGGGACTAGCTCCCACGAGCAGTACTTC.

This rearrangement joins TRBV5-1 to TRBJ2-2, with D tentatively TRBD2 (6 bases). Germline CDR1 SGHRS, CDR2 YFSETQ. With 0 bases removed from V and 5 bases from J, the gap between germline ends came to 11 bases. The CDR3 totals 15 residues. The CDR3 sequence is CASSLVAGGTGELFF. As DNA, the CDR3 is TGCGCCAGCAGCTTGGTGGCAGGAGGGACCGGGGAGCTGTTTTTT. The full variable domain, its missing parts supplied by reference TRBV5-1 and TRBJ2-2, is KAGVTQTPRYLIKTRGQQVTLSCSPISGHRSVSWYQQTPGQGLQFLFEYFSETQRNKGNFPGRFSGRQFSNSRSEMNVSTLELGDSALYLCASSLVAGGTGELFFGEGSRLTVL.

This sequence joins TRBV10-3 and TRBJ1-2, with a weak D call TRBD1 (6 bases). CDR3 length equals 13 residues. Germline CDR1 reads ENHRY; CDR2 reads SYGVKD. V shed 6 bases and J shed 5 bases, with 13 bases lying between them. This chain's CDR3 is CAISFGQNYGYTF. The CDR3 DNA reads TGTGCCATCAGCTTCGGACAGAATTATGGCTACACCTTC.

The chain recombines TRBV14 with TRBJ2-7, with 13 bases aligning to TRBD2. CDR3 size: 15 residues. Germline V gene data show CDR1 as SGHDN and CDR2 as FVKESK. V lost 5 bases, J lost 1 base, and 2 bases stayed unmatched. The CDR3 DNA sequence: TGTGCCAGCAGCTGGACTAGCGGGAGTTCCTACGAGCAGTACTTC. This encodes CASSWTSGSSYEQYF. Based on the CDR3 plus reference TRBV14 and TRBJ2-7, the full variable domain is EAGVTQFPSHSVIEKGQTVTLRCDPISGHDNLYWYRRVMGKEIKFLLHFVKESKQDESGMPNNRFLAERTGGTYSTLKVQPAELEDSGVYFCASSWTSGSSYEQYFGPGTRLTVT.

This chain joins TRBV4-1 and TRBJ2-3; 12 nucleotides align to TRBD2. Germline V lookup: CDR1 MGHRA, CDR2 YSYEKL. The CDR3 totals 18 residues. Unmatched junction bases numbered 12, after V lost 4 bases and J lost 4 bases. CDR3 region: CASSLSGASGRAPDTQYF. DNA for the CDR3: TGCGCCAGCAGCCTCTCGGGGGCTAGCGGGAGGGCCCCAGATACGCAGTATTTT.

This chain joins TRBV4-1 and TRBJ2-2, with D possibly being TRBD2 (6 bases). The germline gives CDR1 MGHRA, CDR2 YSYEKL. Deletions cut 3 bases from V and 1 base from J, with 9 bases between. This CDR3 has 15 amino acids. The CDR3, as DNA: TGCGCCAGCAGCCAGGGAGCGGGGAACACCGGGGAGCTGTTTTTT. Protein sequence: CASSQGAGNTGELFF.

This chain links TRBV9 with TRBJ2-2; tentatively, D is TRBD2 (6 bases). The CDR3 length is 12 residues. Germline V gene lookup returns CDR1 SGDLS and CDR2 YYNGEE. The V gene lost 4 bases and the J gene lost 10 bases, with 11 bases spanning the gap. CDR3: CASSHGGEELFF. Here the CDR3 DNA reads TGTGCCAGCAGCCACGGGGGAGAGGAGCTGTTTTTT.

The chain is built from TRBV5-1 and TRBJ2-7, with D perhaps matching TRBD1 (5 bases). In germline, CDR1 is SGHRS, CDR2 YFSETQ. This CDR3 comprises 15 residues. V lost 0 bases, J lost 2 bases, and 12 bases lay in between. The CDR3 coding sequence is TGCGCCAGCAGCTTGGGACAGCTTGGGACCTACGAGCAGTACTTC. Its protein is CASSLGQLGTYEQYF.

This chain uses TRBV11-2 with TRBJ2-5; TRBD1 agrees at 8 bases. The end of the DNA is better explained by TRBJ2-7, so the J call may be wrong. CDR1 is SGHAT, CDR2 FQNNGV, per germline. The CDR3 covers 15 residues. DNA of the CDR3: TGTGCCAGCAGCGCCCCGGGACAGGTAACGTACGAGCAGTACTTC. Its translation: CASSAPGQVTYEQYF.

The rearrangement uses TRBV5-4 and TRBJ1-2; 11 bases are shared with TRBD1. CDR1 is SGHNT, CDR2 YYREEE, per germline (reference sequence). V lost 4 bases, J lost 3 bases, and 5 bases stayed unmatched. The CDR3 sequence is 15 residues long. For the CDR3, the DNA is TGTGCCAGCAGCGCGGGACAGGGGGAAGACTATGGCTACACCTTC. Protein: CASSAGQGEDYGYTF. Using reference TRBV5-4 and TRBJ1-2 for the parts outside the CDR3, the full variable domain is ETGVTQSPTHLIKTRGQQVTLRCSSQSGHNTVSWYQQALGQGPQFIFQYYREEENGRGNFPPRFSGLQFPNYSSELNVNALELDDSALYLCASSAGQGEDYGYTFGSGTRLTVV.

This rearrangement joins TRBV27 to TRBJ1-1; no definite D call. The CDR3 spans 15 residues. Trimming took 0 bases from V and 2 from J, leaving 10 bases between them. Germline loops: CDR1 MNHEY, CDR2 SMNVEV (reference sequence). In DNA, the CDR3 is TGTGCCAGCAGTTTATCCCCGGGAGTAAACACTGAAGCTTTCTTT. Protein sequence: CASSLSPGVNTEAFF.

The chain has TRBV10-1 and TRBJ2-7; a weak D match, TRBD2 (5 bases). CDR3 size: 13 residues. V was cut by 0 bases and J by 12 bases, with 15 bases left in between. CDR1 and CDR2 from the germline V gene are WNHNN and SYGVQD (reference sequence). CDR3 residues: CASSESREGLRYF. For the CDR3, the DNA is TGCGCCAGCAGTGAGTCGAGAGAGGGTCTTAGGTACTTC.

The gene calls are TRBV2 and TRBJ1-3; the D is unclear. CDR1 and CDR2 from the germline V gene are SNHLY and FYNNEI. V lost 8 bases and J lost 0, with 8 bases in between. This CDR3 region has 13 residues. CDR3 amino acids: CASFLSSGNTIYF. The CDR3 DNA reads as TGTGCCAGCTTCCTGAGCTCTGGAAACACCATATATTTT.

This rearrangement joins TRBV5-4 to TRBJ1-4; D perhaps matches TRBD1 (5 bases). V was pared by 4 bases and J by 5 bases, with 9 bases between. This CDR3 contains 13 residues. CDR1 SGHNT and CDR2 YYREEE come from the germline V gene (reference sequence). The CDR3 sequence: CASSRGVNEKLFF. The DNA for the CDR3 is TGTGCCAGCAGCCGGGGGGTAAATGAAAAACTGTTTTTT.

This clone was seen only a few times. The chain is built from TRBV19 and TRBJ2-2; TRBD2 might be the D (5 bases). Trimming removed 11 bases at V and 2 bases at J, with 21 bases between. The CDR3 is made up of 16 amino acids. Germline CDR1 is LNHDA and CDR2 is SQIVND (reference sequence). This CDR3 reads CASHGLAERNTGELFF. DNA of the CDR3: TGTGCCTCTCATGGACTTGCGGAAAGAAACACCGGGGAGCTGTTTTTT. The variable domain in full, completed from reference TRBV19 and TRBJ2-2, reads DGGITQSPKYLFRKEGQNVTLSCEQNLNHDAMYWYRQDPGQGLRLIYYSQIVNDFQKGDIAEGYSVSREKKESFPLTVTSAQKNPTAFYLCASHGLAERNTGELFFGEGSRLTVL.

This chain uses TRBV28 with TRBJ2-1; 7 bases fit TRBD2. The trim removed 5 bases at V and 4 bases at J, leaving 5 bases unmatched. Germline V lookup: CDR1 MDHEN, CDR2 SYDVKM. This CDR3 contains 14 residues. DNA of the CDR3: TGTGCCAGCAGTCCCGGGAGGCATTACAATGAGCAGTTCTTC. Its protein product is CASSPGRHYNEQFF.

This clone occurred once. The chain carries TRBV6-6 and TRBJ1-5; D is undetermined. Germline CDR1 and CDR2: MNHNY and SVGAGI (reference sequence). CDR3 length equals 15 residues. Trimming took 2 bases from V and 6 from J, leaving 14 bases between them. The CDR3 region is CASSYGEKRSQPQHF. Written as DNA, the CDR3 is TGTGCCAGCAGTTACGGGGAGAAAAGAAGTCAGCCCCAGCATTTT.

The V gene is TRBV13, the J gene TRBJ1-1; D is unclear. This CDR3 is 14 amino acids long. Germline V gene lookup returns CDR1 PRHDT and CDR2 FYEKMQ (reference sequence). V dropped 0 bases and J dropped 4 bases, with 9 bases sitting between them. The CDR3 DNA sequence: TGTGCCAGCAGCTTAGGACGGGGAAGCACTGAAGCTTTCTTT. Its translation is CASSLGRGSTEAFF.

The chain links TRBV23-1 to TRBJ2-1; TRBD1 agrees at 9 bases. TRBV23-1 is an ORF, and what it does is uncertain. J gave up 9 bases and V 6 bases, and 9 bases lay outside the gene matches. This CDR3 has 14 amino acids. The CDR3 DNA is TGCGCCAGCAGCCCCCGGGACAGGGTTCTTGAGCAGTTCTTC. Its protein is CASSPRDRVLEQFF.

V gene TRBV28 combines with J gene TRBJ1-4, with 12 positions matching TRBD1. The junction had 4 bases not matched to a gene; V was cut back by 4 bases and J by 7 bases. The germline V gene has CDR1 MDHEN and CDR2 SYDVKM. The CDR3 consists of 15 residues. The CDR3 sequence is CASSSGQGASEKLFF. The DNA for the CDR3 is TGTGCCAGCAGTTCGGGACAGGGGGCGTCTGAAAAACTGTTTTTT.